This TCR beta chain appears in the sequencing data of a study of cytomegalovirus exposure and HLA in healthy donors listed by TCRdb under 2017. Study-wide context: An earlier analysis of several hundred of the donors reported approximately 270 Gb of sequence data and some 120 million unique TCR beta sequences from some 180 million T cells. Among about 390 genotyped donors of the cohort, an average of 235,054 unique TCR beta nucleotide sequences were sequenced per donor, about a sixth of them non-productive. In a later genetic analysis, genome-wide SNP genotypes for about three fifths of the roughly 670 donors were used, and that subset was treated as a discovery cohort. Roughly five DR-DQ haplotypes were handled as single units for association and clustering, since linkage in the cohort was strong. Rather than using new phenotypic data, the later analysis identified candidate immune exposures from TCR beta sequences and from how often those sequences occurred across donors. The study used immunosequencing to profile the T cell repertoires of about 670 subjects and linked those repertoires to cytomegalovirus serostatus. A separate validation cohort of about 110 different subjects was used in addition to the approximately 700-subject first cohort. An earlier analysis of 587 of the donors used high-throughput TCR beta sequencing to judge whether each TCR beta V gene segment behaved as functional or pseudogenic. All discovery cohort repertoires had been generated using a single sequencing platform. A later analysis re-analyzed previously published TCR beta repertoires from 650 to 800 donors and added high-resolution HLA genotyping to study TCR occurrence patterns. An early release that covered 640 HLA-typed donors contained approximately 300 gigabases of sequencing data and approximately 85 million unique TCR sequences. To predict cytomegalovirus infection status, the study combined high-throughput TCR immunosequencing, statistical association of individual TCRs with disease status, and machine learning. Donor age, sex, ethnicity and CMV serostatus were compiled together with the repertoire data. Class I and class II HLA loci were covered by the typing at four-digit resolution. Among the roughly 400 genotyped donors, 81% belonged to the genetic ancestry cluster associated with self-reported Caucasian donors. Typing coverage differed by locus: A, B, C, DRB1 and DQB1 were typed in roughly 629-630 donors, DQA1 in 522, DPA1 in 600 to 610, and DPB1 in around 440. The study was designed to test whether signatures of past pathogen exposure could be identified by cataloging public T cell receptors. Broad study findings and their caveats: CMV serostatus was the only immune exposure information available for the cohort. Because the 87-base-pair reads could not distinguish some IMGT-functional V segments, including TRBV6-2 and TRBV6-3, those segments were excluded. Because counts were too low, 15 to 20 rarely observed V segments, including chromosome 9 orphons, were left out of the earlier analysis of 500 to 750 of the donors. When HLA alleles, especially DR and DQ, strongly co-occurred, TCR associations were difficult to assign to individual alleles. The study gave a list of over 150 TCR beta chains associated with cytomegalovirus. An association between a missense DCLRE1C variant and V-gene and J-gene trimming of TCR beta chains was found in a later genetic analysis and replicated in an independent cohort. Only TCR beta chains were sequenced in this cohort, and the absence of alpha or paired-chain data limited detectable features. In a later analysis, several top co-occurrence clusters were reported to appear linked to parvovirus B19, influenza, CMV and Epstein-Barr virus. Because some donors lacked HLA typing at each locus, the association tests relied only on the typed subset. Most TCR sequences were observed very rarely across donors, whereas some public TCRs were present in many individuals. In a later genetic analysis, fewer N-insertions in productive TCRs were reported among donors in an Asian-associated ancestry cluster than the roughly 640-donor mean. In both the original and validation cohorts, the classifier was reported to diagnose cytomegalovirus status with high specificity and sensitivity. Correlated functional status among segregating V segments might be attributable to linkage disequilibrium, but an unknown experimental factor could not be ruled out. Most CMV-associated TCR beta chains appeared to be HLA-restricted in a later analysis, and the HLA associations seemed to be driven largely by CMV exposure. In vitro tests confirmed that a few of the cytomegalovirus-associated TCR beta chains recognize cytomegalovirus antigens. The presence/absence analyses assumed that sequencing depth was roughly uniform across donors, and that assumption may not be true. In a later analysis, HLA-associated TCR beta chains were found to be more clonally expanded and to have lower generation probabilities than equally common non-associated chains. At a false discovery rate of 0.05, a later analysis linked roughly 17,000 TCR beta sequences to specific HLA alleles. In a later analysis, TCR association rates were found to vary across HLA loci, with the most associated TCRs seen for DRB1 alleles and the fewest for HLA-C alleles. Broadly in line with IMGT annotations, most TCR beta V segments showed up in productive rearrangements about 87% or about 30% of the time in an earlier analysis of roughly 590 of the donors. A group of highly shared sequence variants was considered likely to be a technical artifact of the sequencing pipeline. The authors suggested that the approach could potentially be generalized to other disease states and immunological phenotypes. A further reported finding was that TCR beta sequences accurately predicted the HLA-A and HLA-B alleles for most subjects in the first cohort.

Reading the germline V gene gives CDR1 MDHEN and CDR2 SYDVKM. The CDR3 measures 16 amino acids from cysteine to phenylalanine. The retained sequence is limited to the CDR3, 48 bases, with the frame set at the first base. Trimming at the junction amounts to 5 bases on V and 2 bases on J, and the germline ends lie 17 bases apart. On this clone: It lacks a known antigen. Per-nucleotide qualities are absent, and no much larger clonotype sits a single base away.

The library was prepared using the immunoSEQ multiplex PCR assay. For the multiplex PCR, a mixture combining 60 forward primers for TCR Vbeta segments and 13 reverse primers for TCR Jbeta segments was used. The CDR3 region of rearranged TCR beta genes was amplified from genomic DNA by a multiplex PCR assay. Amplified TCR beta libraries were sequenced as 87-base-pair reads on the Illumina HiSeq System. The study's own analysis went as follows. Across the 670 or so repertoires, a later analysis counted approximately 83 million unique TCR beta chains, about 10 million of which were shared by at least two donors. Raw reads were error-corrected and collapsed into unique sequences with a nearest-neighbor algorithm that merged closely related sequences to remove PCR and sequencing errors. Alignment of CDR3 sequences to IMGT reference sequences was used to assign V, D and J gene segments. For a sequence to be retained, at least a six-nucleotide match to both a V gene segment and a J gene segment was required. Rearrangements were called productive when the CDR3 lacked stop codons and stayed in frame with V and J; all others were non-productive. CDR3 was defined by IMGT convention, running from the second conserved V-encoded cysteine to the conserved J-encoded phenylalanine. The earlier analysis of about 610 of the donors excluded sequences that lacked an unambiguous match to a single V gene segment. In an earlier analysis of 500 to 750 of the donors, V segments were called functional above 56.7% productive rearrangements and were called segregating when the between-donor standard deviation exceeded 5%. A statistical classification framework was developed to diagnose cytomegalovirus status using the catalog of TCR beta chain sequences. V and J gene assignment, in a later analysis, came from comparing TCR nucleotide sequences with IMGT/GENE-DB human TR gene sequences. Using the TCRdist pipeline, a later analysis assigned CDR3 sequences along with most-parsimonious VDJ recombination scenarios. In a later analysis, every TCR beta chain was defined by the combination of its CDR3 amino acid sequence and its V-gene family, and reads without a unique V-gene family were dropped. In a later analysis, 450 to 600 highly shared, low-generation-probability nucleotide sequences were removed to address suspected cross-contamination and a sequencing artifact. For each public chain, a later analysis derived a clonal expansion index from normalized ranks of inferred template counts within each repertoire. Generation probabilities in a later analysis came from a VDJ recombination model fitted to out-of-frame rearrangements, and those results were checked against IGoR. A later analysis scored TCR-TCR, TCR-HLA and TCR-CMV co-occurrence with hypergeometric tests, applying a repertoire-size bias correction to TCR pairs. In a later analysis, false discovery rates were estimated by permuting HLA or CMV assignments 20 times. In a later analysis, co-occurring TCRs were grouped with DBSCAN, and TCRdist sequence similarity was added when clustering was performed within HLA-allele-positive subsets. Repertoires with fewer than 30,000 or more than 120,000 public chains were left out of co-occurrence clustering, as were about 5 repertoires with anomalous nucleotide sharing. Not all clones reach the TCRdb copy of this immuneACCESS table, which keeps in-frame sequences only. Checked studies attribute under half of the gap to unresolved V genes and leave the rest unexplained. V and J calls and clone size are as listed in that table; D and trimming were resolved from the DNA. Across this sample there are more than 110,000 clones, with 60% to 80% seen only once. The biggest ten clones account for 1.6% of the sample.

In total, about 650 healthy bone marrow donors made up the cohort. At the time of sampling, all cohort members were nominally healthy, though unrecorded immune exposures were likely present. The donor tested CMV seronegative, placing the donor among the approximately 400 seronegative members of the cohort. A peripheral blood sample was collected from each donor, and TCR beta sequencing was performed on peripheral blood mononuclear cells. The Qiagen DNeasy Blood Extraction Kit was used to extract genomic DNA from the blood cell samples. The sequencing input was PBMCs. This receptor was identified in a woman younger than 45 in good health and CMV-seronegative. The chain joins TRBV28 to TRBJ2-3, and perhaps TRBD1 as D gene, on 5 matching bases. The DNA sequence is TGTGCCAGCAGTCCGACCCGACAGCAGTCCACAGATACGCAGTATTTT. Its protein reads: CASSPTRQQSTDTQYF.